Listed below are T cell receptor beta chains from one sample, sequenced in a study of post-analysis software for immune sequencing data. TCRdb recomputed calls from the PCR reads with MiXCR, one row per CDR3 protein. The sample carries hundreds of thousands of distinct CDR3 sequences, approximately 57% recorded once. The sample was blood. The receptors were sampled from a girl aged 10-17 years with multiple sclerosis. The CDR3 runs from the conserved cysteine through the conserved F or W. D genes are given only for firm matches. Size tells how often a clone was seen (once, few, many) or the class of an expanded clone, and some rows leave it out.

>few|TRBD2|TRBJ2-1|TRBV5-1
CASSLGTSAYNEQFF
TGCGCCAGCAGCTTGGGGACTAGCGCTTACAATGAGCAGTTCTTC
>few|TRBD1|TRBJ2-5|TRBV25-1
CASSEPRQGETQYF
TGTGCCAGCAGTGAGCCCAGACAGGGGGAGACCCAGTACTTC
>few|-|TRBJ1-1|TRBV25-1
CASSDLGENTEAFF
TGTGCCAGCAGTGACCTGGGGGAGAACACTGAAGCTTTCTTT
>-|-|TRBJ1-2|TRBV12-3/TRBV12-4
CASSFQGVNYGYTF
TGTGCCAGCAGTTTTCAGGGTGTGAACTATGGCTACACCTTC
>-|-|TRBJ1-2|TRBV20-1
CSAQILGGYTF
TGCAGTGCTCAGATCTTGGGAGGCTACACCTTC
>-|-|TRBJ2-7|TRBV5-1
CASSSPDTSYEQYF
TGCGCCAGCAGCTCGCCCGACACCTCCTACGAGCAGTACTTC
>-|-|TRBJ2-7|TRBV18
CASSPTQGHTYEQYF
TGTGCCAGCTCACCGACTCAGGGCCACACCTACGAGCAGTACTTC
>-|TRBD2|TRBJ2-7|TRBV10-3
CAITENSGRVYEQYF
TGTGCCATCACTGAGAATAGCGGGAGGGTCTACGAGCAGTACTTC
>few|-|TRBJ1-2|TRBV4-1
CASSHPSGYGYTF
TGTGCCAGCAGCCACCCTAGCGGATATGGCTACACCTTC
>-|-|TRBJ2-5|TRBV12-3/TRBV12-4
CASSFGLSPQETQYF
TGTGCCAGCAGTTTTGGACTATCCCCCCAAGAGACCCAGTACTTC
>-|-|TRBJ1-1|TRBV5-1
CASGPGPMNTEAFF
TGCGCCAGCGGACCGGGACCCATGAACACTGAAGCTTTCTTT
>few|TRBD1|TRBJ1-2|TRBV20-1
CGGGRDSFNYGYTF
TGCGGAGGGGGCAGGGACAGTTTCAACTATGGCTACACCTTC
>-|-|TRBJ2-3|TRBV20-1
CSAPKGGHTQYF
TGTAGTGCACCCAAAGGAGGGCATACGCAGTATTTT
>-|-|TRBJ2-6|TRBV12-3/TRBV12-4
CASSLSGLSGANVLTF
TGTGCCAGCAGTTTATCAGGCCTCTCTGGGGCCAACGTCCTGACTTTC
>-|-|TRBJ2-2|TRBV7-8
CASSLVRRVEGELFF
TGTGCCAGCAGCTTAGTACGTCGAGTGGAGGGGGAGCTGTTTTTT
>few|-|TRBJ2-5|TRBV20-1
CSARAPGVETQYF
TGCAGTGCTAGAGCCCCGGGGGTGGAGACCCAGTACTTC
>-|TRBD2|TRBJ2-7|TRBV29-1
CSVTIAGESYAATEQYF
TGCAGCGTCACTATAGCGGGAGAGAGTTACGCTGCTACCGAGCAGTACTTC
>few|-|TRBJ2-7|TRBV7-9
CASNTGYEQYF
TGTGCCAGCAACACAGGGTACGAGCAGTACTTC
>-|-|TRBJ1-1|TRBV11-2
CASSLVPIVGPNTEAFF
TGTGCCAGCAGCTTAGTTCCTATCGTAGGGCCGAACACTGAAGCTTTCTTT
>-|TRBD1|TRBJ2-3|TRBV5-1
CASSWGQGTSTDTQYF
TGCGCCAGCAGCTGGGGACAGGGTACTAGCACAGATACGCAGTATTTT
>-|-|TRBJ2-5|TRBV9
CASSVGTHQETQYF
TGTGCCAGCAGCGTAGGGACTCACCAAGAGACCCAGTACTTC
>-|-|TRBJ2-3|TRBV29-1
CSVEHSTDTQYF
TGCAGCGTTGAGCACAGCACAGATACGCAGTATTTT
>few|TRBD1|TRBJ2-1|TRBV10-3
CAISGTVNNEQFF
TGTGCCATCAGCGGGACAGTAAATAATGAGCAGTTCTTC
>few|-|TRBJ2-1|TRBV20-1
CSARGRLKEEVRDEQFF
TGCAGTGCTAGAGGTAGACTTAAGGAGGAGGTACGCGATGAGCAGTTCTTC
>-|-|TRBJ2-6|TRBV9
CASSVAGTPGANVLTF
TGTGCCAGCAGCGTAGCAGGGACCCCCGGGGCCAACGTCCTGACTTTC
>-|TRBD1|TRBJ1-6|TRBV5-1
CASSLAQGTRSSLHF
TGCGCCAGCAGCTTGGCACAGGGGACGCGGTCGTCCCTCCACTTT
>-|TRBD2|TRBJ2-1|TRBV10-3
CASSPLAGDEQFF
TGTGCCAGTAGCCCACTAGCGGGAGATGAGCAGTTCTTC
>-|-|TRBJ1-2|TRBV9
CASSVGSLANYGYTF
TGTGCCAGCAGCGTAGGCAGTCTAGCTAACTATGGCTACACCTTC
>-|-|TRBJ2-1|TRBV7-2
CASRPNPKEQFF
TGTGCCAGCAGACCAAATCCTAAGGAGCAGTTCTTC
>-|TRBD2|TRBJ2-7|TRBV12-3/TRBV12-4
CASSFRASGSSYEQYF
TGTGCCAGCAGTTTTAGGGCTAGCGGGAGCTCCTACGAGCAGTACTTC
>-|-|TRBJ1-3|TRBV20-1
CSARGRGQSGNTIYF
TGCAGTGCTAGAGGAAGGGGCCAATCTGGAAACACCATATATTTT
>-|TRBD1|TRBJ2-1|TRBV6-1
CASSKTGQAIYNEQFF
TGTGCCAGCAGTAAGACGGGACAGGCGATCTACAATGAGCAGTTCTTC
>-|-|TRBJ1-5|TRBV20-1
CSARGGGLWQSNQPQHF
TGCAGTGCTAGAGGGGGGGGGTTATGGCAGTCCAATCAGCCCCAGCATTTT
>-|TRBD2|TRBJ2-1|TRBV5-1
CASSLGTIVPGLAGVSSYNEQFF
TGCGCCAGCAGCTTGGGAACCATTGTCCCGGGACTAGCGGGGGTTAGCTCCTACAATGAGCAGTTCTTC
>-|-|TRBJ2-3|TRBV20-1
CSASAPGRDTQYF
TGCAGTGCTAGCGCCCCGGGGAGGGATACGCAGTATTTT
>few|-|TRBJ1-2|TRBV27
CASSLSGRVNGYTF
TGTGCCAGCAGTTTATCCGGCAGGGTGAATGGCTACACCTTC
>-|TRBD2|TRBJ2-1|TRBV18
CASSPQREGNEQFF
TGTGCCAGCTCACCACAGCGGGAGGGCAATGAGCAGTTCTTC
>-|-|TRBJ2-3|TRBV7-9
CASSLAEYPGDTQYF
TGTGCCAGCAGCTTAGCGGAGTACCCTGGGGATACGCAGTATTTT
>-|TRBD2|TRBJ2-1|TRBV3-1
CASSLGTSGGRDEQFF
TGTGCCAGCAGCTTGGGGACTAGCGGGGGGCGGGATGAGCAGTTCTTC
>-|TRBD1|TRBJ2-6|TRBV27
CASSLDRATLPSGANVLTF
TGTGCCAGCAGTTTGGACAGGGCCACACTACCCTCTGGGGCCAACGTCCTGACTTTC
>-|TRBD2|TRBJ2-7|TRBV29-1
CSVWGLAGHEQYF
TGCAGCGTGTGGGGACTAGCGGGACACGAGCAGTACTTC
>-|TRBD2|TRBJ2-7|TRBV7-4
CASSSAPSGGPSYEQYF
TGTGCCAGCAGCTCCGCCCCTTCGGGGGGTCCCTCCTACGAGCAGTACTTC
>-|-|TRBJ2-5|TRBV10-3
CAISESMGGWDEQYF
TGTGCCATCAGTGAGTCGATGGGGGGCTGGGATGAGCAGTACTTC
>-|-|TRBJ2-1|TRBV5-4
CASSLPHGNEQFF
TGTGCCAGCAGCTTGCCGCATGGGAATGAGCAGTTCTTC
>-|-|TRBJ1-5|TRBV19
CASSIGSGGPPYSNQPQHF
TGTGCCAGTAGTATCGGGTCGGGAGGTCCTCCGTATAGCAATCAGCCCCAGCATTTT
>once|TRBD2|TRBJ2-5|TRBV6-2/TRBV6-3
CASSQRGAGTSKETQYF
TGTGCCAGCAGCCAGCGGGGGGCAGGAACTTCTAAAGAGACCCAGTACTTC
>few|TRBD1|TRBJ2-1|TRBV14
CASSGTGDKLYNEQFF
TGTGCCAGCAGCGGGACAGGGGATAAACTATACAATGAGCAGTTCTTC
>-|TRBD1|TRBJ2-1|TRBV12-3/TRBV12-4
CASSLNMARGIDEQFF
TGTGCCAGCAGTTTAAATATGGCCAGGGGGATCGATGAGCAGTTCTTC
>-|-|TRBJ1-2|TRBV7-8
CASSQKQGQLNYGYTF
TGTGCCAGCAGCCAAAAACAGGGCCAGCTAAACTATGGCTACACCTTC
>-|-|TRBJ2-5|TRBV12-3/TRBV12-4
CASSFEGLGETQYF
TGTGCCAGCAGTTTCGAGGGCTTGGGAGAGACCCAGTACTTC